This T cell receptor (beta chain) was identified in a study of T cells in Graves' hyperthyroidism and ophthalmopathy. About the study: At the time of initial diagnosis and before any treatment, peripheral blood was collected.

An absence of ophthalmopathy progression within 18 months meant stable Graves' hyperthyroidism. Notes on this clonotype: What it recognizes is unknown.

The CDR3 has 14 amino acids. Trimming cost V 4 bases and J 3 bases, with 14 bases left between them. Germline assignment: CDR1 SGHRS and CDR2 YFSETQ. Regarding the study as a whole: The authors' 13 V-J model separated ophthalmopathy from stable hyperthyroidism. Before onset, ophthalmopathy was predicted by the model a median roughly 6.8 months earlier.

RNA transcripts gave rise to amplified TCR beta CDR3 regions. With the HTBI primer set, the TCR CDR3 went through a first round of RT-PCR. From the multiplex PCR reads, TCRdb called clonotypes with MiXCR, one entry per CDR3 protein. The table shows roughly 710,000 distinct CDR3 sequences, with about 35% occurring only once. The sample was blood. This chain links TRBV5-1 with TRBJ2-7; D might be TRBD2 (7 bases). The TCR comes from a woman aged 40-49 years with Graves' hyperthyroidism. In nucleotides, the CDR3 is TGCGCCAGCAGCGCGAGGGGGGAGGGCTACGAGCAGTACTTC. Translated: CASSARGEGYEQYF.